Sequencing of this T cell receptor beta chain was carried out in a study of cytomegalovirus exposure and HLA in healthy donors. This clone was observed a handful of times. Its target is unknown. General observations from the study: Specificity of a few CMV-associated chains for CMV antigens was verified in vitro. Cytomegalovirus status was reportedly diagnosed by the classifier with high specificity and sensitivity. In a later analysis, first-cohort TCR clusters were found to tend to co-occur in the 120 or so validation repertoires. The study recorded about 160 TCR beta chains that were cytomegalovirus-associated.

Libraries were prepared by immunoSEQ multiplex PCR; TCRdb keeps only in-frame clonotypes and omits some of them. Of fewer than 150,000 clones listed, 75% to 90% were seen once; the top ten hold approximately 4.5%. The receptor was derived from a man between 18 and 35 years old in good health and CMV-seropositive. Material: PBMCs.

The CDR3 region is CASSLGQGNYGYTF. CDR3 nucleotides: TGTGCCAGCAGCTTAGGGCAGGGGAACTATGGCTACACCTTC. The rearrangement joins TRBV7-9 to TRBJ1-2, with a weak D call TRBD1 (6 bases). The CDR3 totals 14 residues. V dropped 1 base and J dropped 2 bases, with 8 bases sitting between them. Germline V CDR1 and CDR2: SEHNR, FQNEAQ (reference sequence).